This T cell receptor (beta chain) is from a study of control samples from healthy donors and cancer patients. CDR1 is SGDLS and CDR2 is YYNGEE in the germline V gene. The V and J ends lost 3 bases and 0 bases respectively, with 9 bases between them. This CDR3 is built from 14 residues. This table comes from immunoSEQ multiplex PCR, and its TCRdb copy is limited to in-frame clones, with some not included. The profile shows 130,000 to 150,000 clones, more than 90% of them singletons. The V gene is TRBV9, the J gene TRBJ1-1, with a weak D call TRBD1 (6 bases). Specimen: blood. The receptor was derived from a man under 40 in good health. CDR3 sequence: CASSGRGMNTEAFF. The CDR3 bases are TGTGCCAGCAGCGGCAGGGGAATGAACACTGAAGCTTTCTTT.